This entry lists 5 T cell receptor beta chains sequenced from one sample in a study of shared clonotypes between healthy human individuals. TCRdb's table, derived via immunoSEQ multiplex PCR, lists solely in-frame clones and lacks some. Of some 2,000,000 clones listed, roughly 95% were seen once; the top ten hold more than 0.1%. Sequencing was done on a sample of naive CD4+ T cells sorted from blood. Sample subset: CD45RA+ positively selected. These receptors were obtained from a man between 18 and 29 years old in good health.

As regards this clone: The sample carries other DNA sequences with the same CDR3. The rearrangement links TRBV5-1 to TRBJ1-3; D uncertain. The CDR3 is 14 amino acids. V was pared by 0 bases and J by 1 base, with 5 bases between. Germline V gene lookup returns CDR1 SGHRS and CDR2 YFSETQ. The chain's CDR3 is CASSLDSSGNTIYF. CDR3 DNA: TGCGCCAGCAGCTTGGATAGTTCTGGAAACACCATATATTTT.

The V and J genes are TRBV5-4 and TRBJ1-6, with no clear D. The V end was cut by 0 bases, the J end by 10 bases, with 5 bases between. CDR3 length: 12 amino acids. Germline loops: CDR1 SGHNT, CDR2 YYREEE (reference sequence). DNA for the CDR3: TGTGCCAGCAGCTTGGATCGCTCACCCCTCCACTTT. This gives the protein CASSLDRSPLHF.

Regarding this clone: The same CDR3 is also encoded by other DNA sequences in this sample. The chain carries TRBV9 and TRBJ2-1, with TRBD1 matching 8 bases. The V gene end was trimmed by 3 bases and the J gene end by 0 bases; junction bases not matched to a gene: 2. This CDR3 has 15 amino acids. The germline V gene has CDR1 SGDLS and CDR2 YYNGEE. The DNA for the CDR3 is TGTGCCAGCAGCGAAACAGGGGGCTCCTACAATGAGCAGTTCTTC. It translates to CASSETGGSYNEQFF.

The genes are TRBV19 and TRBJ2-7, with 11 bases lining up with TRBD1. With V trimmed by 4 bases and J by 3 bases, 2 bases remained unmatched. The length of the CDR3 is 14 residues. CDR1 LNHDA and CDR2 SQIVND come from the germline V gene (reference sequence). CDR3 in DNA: TGTGCCAGTAGTAGGACAGGGGGCGACTACGAGCAGTACTTC. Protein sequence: CASSRTGGDYEQYF.

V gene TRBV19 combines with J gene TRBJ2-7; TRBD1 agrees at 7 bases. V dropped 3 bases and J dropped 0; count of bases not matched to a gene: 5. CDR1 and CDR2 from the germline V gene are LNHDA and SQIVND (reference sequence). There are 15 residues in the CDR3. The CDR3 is CASSMSRDSSYEQYF. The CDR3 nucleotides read TGTGCCAGTAGTATGTCTCGGGACAGCTCCTACGAGCAGTACTTC.